This entry lists 3 T cell receptor beta chains sequenced from one sample in a study of T cells after yellow fever vaccination. TCRdb used MiXCR to reprocess the 5' RACE reads, holding one entry per CDR3 protein. This table has approximately 90,000 distinct CDR3 sequences, roughly 5.8% appearing once. The material was CD8+ T cells sorted from PBMCs, obtained 10 days after the yellow fever booster vaccination. The receptors stem from a man between 18 and 35 years old who received the YFV17D yellow fever vaccine.

V and J are TRBV9 and TRBJ2-1; TRBD1 is a possible D gene (5 bases). This CDR3 is 15 amino acids long. Trimming pared 2 bases from V and 0 bases from J, leaving 9 bases between. Per germline, CDR1 SGDLS and CDR2 YYNGEE. In DNA, the CDR3 is TGTGCCAGCAGCGTGATTGACAGCTCCTACAATGAGCAGTTCTTC. It codes for CASSVIDSSYNEQFF.

The chain combines TRBV10-3 with TRBJ2-7, with D unresolved. The CDR3 covers 14 residues. Germline V gene data show CDR1 as ENHRY and CDR2 as SYGVKD. V was clipped by 3 bases and J by 0 bases, with 9 bases between them. This chain's CDR3 is CAISDGRISYEQYV. CDR3 bases: TGTGCCATCAGTGACGGCCGCATCTCCTACGAGCAGTACGTC.

CDR3 residues: CASSQTGNQPQHF. CDR3 coding DNA: TGTGCCAGCAGCCAAACAGGGAATCAGCCCCAGCATTTT. V and J are TRBV6-5 and TRBJ1-5; a weak D match, TRBD1 (6 bases). The germline V and J ends were trimmed by 6 bases and 4 bases, with 10 bases remaining between them. CDR1 and CDR2 (germline): MNHEY, SVGAGI. The CDR3 contains 13 residues.